This T cell receptor beta chain was identified in a study of long-term antiretroviral therapy in people with HIV. Study conclusions and caveats: Increased diversity was seen after ART, yet it remained lower than in transplant donor controls.

Participants who had HIV were, without exception, treated in the United States. Every sample had about 0.9-11 million cryopreserved PBMC in it before DNA extraction. Survey-level immunoSEQ v3.0 assays were run. The repertoire was sequenced with immunoSEQ multiplex PCR; TCRdb's copy has only in-frame clones and lacks some. The top ten clones hold over 1.5% of a sample with some 30,000 clones, around 97% of them seen once. The CDR3 contains 12 residues. Trimming took off 2 bases at V and 7 bases at J, with 9 bases between the two ends. Germline V gene sequence: CDR1 ENHRY, CDR2 SYGVKD. A remark on this clone: No antigen is known for it.

The sequence was obtained from a man aged 30 to 45 with HIV. This sequence joins TRBV10-3 and TRBJ2-7; D remains unclear. Sequencing was performed on unsorted PBMCs, taken 7.6 years after starting antiretroviral therapy. The CDR3 here is CAISEPFGEQYF. CDR3 sequence (DNA): TGTGCCATCAGTGAGCCTTTCGGTGAGCAGTACTTC.